This T cell receptor beta chain was found in a study of cytomegalovirus exposure and HLA in healthy donors. This clone was recorded once. The PCR contained 60 Vbeta and 13 Jbeta primers. Here immunoSEQ multiplex PCR was the method, and the copy in TCRdb shows in-frame clones only, minus some. The sample lists about 150,000 clones; over 70% were seen once. The sequenced sample consisted of PBMCs. The clonotype originates from a woman between 40 and 55 years old in good health and CMV-seropositive.

The CDR3 loop is CASSREVGTDTQYF. CDR3 nucleotides: TGTGCCAGCAGCCGGGAAGTGGGGACAGATACGCAGTATTTT. The gene calls are TRBV28 and TRBJ2-3, with a possible D match to TRBD2 (5 bases). The CDR3 extends over 14 amino acids. V gave up 6 bases and J gave up 3 bases, with 13 bases separating them. Looked up from germline, CDR1 is MDHEN and CDR2 is SYDVKM.